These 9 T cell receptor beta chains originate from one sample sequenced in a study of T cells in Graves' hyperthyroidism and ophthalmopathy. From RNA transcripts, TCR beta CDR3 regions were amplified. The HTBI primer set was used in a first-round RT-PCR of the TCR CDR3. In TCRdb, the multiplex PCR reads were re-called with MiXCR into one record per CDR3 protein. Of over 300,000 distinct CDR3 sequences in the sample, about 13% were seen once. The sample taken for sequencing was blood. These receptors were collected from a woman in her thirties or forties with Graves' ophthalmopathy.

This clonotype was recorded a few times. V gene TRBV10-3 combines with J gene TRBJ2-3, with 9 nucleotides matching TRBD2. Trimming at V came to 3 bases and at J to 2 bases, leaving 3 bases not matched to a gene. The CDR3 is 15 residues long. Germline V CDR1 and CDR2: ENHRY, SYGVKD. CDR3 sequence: CAISERLAATDTQYF. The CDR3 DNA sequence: TGTGCCATCAGTGAAAGACTAGCGGCCACAGATACGCAGTATTTT.

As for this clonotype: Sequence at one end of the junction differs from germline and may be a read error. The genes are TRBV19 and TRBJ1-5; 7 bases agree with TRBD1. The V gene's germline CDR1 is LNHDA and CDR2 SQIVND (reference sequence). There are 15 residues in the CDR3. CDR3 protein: CTSKGAGAGNQPQHF. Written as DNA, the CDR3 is TGTACCAGTAAGGGGGCAGGGGCCGGGAATCAGCCCCAGCATTTT. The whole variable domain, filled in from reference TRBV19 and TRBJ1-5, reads DGGITQSPKYLFRKEGQNVTLSCEQNLNHDAMYWYRQDPGQGLRLIYYSQIVNDFQKGDIAEGYSVSREKKESFPLTVTSAQKNPTAFYLCTSKGAGAGNQPQHFGDGTRLSIL.

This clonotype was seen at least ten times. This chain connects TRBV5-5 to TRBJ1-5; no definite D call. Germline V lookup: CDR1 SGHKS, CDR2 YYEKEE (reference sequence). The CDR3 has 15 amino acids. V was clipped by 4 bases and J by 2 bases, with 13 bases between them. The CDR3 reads CASSIGWSGNQPQHF. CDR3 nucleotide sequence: TGTGCCAGCAGCATAGGCTGGAGTGGCAATCAGCCCCAGCATTTT.

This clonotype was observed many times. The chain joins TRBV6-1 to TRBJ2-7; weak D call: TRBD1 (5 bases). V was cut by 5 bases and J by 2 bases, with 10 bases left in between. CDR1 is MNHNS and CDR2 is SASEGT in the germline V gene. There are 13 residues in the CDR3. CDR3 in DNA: TGTGCCAGCAGTTACGACAGCACCTACGAGCAGTACTTC. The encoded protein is CASSYDSTYEQYF.

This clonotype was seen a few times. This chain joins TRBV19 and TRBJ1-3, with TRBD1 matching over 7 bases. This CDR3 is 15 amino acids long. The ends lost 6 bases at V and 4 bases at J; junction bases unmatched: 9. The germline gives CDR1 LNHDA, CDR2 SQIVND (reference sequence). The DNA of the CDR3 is TGTGCCAGTAGGCACAGGGGCCAAATCGGAAACACCATATATTTT. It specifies CASRHRGQIGNTIYF.

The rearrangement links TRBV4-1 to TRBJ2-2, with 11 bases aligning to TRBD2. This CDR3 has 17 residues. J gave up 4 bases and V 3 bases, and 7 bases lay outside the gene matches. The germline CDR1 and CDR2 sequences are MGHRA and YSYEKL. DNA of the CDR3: TGCGCCAGCAGCCAGGGAACACTAGCGGGGGTCACCGGGGAGCTGTTTTTT. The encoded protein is CASSQGTLAGVTGELFF.

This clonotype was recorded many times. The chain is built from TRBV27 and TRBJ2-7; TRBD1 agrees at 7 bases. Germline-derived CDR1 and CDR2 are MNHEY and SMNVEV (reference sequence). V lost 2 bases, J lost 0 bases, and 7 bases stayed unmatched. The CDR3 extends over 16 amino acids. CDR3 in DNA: TGTGCCAGCAGTTTACATCGGACAGGACCCTCCTACGAGCAGTACTTC. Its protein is CASSLHRTGPSYEQYF.

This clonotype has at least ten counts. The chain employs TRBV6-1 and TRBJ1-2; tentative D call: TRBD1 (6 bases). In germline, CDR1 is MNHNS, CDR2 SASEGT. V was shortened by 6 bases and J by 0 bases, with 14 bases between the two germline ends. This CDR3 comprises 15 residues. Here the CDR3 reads CASRATGKANYGYTF. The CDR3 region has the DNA TGTGCCAGCAGAGCGACAGGCAAAGCTAACTATGGCTACACCTTC.

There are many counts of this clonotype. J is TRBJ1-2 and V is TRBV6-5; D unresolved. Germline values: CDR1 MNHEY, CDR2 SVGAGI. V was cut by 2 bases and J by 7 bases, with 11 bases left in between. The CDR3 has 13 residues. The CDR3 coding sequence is TGTGCCAGCAGTTACGGCACCGCGGCTGGCTACACCTTC. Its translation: CASSYGTAAGYTF.